The 28 T cell receptor beta chains below all came from one sample that was sequenced in a study of T cells in Graves' hyperthyroidism and ophthalmopathy. Amplification targeted TCR beta CDR3 regions from RNA transcripts. A set of HTBI primers served as the primers for a first-round RT-PCR of the TCR CDR3. TCRdb reanalysed the multiplex PCR reads using MiXCR and keeps one entry per CDR3 protein. This sample has approximately 400,000 distinct CDR3 sequences, with 25% found just once. The sample comprised blood. All receptors derive from a man aged 45 to 65 with Graves' hyperthyroidism.

The sample holds a few counts of this clonotype. The CDR3 coding sequence is TGCGCCAGCAGCACCCTGGGGGGGGCCGAGGGCTACACCTTC. It specifies CASSTLGGAEGYTF. This rearrangement joins TRBV5-1 to TRBJ1-2, with D maybe TRBD1 (6 bases). With 4 bases removed from V and 8 bases from J, the gap between germline ends came to 18 bases. Germline lookup yields CDR1 SGHRS and CDR2 YFSETQ. The CDR3 spans 14 residues.

The chain has TRBV20-1 and TRBJ1-2; D gene ambiguous. Between the trimmed V and J ends, which lost 6 bases and 3 bases, there was a span of 23 bases. This CDR3 contains 16 residues. Germline V gives CDR1 DFQATT, CDR2 SNEGSKA (reference sequence). The CDR3 coding sequence is TGCAGTGCAACCCCGCTCGGGAGGATCGGTGACTATGGCTACACCTTC. The encoded protein is CSATPLGRIGDYGYTF.

The chain recombines TRBV18 with TRBJ1-1; D unresolved. This CDR3 has 12 residues. Between the trimmed V and J ends, which lost 4 bases and 6 bases, there was a span of 9 bases. Germline lookup yields CDR1 KGHSH and CDR2 LQKENI. CDR3 amino acids: CASSLDVAEAFF. In DNA, the CDR3 is TGTGCCAGCTCACTAGACGTCGCTGAAGCTTTCTTT.

In this sample, this clonotype turned up a few times. The V gene is TRBV20-1, the J gene TRBJ1-1, with D maybe TRBD1 (6 bases). There are 13 residues in the CDR3. The germline V gene encodes CDR1 DFQATT and CDR2 SNEGSKA (reference sequence). Trimming removed 3 bases from V and 7 bases from J, with 15 bases in between. The CDR3 coding sequence is TGCAGTGCTAGGGGGGCCCTAGCGGGTGAAGCTTTCTTT. It specifies CSARGALAGEAFF.

This clonotype came up many times. The J gene is TRBJ2-5, the V gene TRBV6-2 or TRBV6-3, with D uncertain. The V and J ends lost 0 bases and 2 bases respectively, with 7 bases between them. In germline, CDR1 is MNHEY, CDR2 SVGEGT. This CDR3 spans 14 amino acids. CDR3 protein: CASSYSDWQETQYF. DNA of the CDR3: TGTGCCAGCAGTTACTCTGACTGGCAAGAGACCCAGTACTTC.

This clonotype was counted a few times. The rearrangement links TRBV29-1 to TRBJ2-7, with 10 positions matching TRBD2. Per the germline V gene, CDR1 is SQVTM and CDR2 is ANQGSEA. CDR3 size: 12 residues. The V and J ends lost 6 bases and 9 bases, in that order; junction bases with no gene match: 8. Written as DNA, the CDR3 is TGCAGCGTAGCTCTAGCGGGAGTAGGGCAGTACTTC. It is translated as CSVALAGVGQYF.

This clonotype has more than one count but fewer than ten. The rearrangement uses TRBV28 and TRBJ1-2; D gene ambiguous. The ends were cut back, 2 bases at V and 8 bases at J, with 15 bases in the middle. CDR1 and CDR2 from the germline V gene are MDHEN and SYDVKM. CDR3 size: 14 residues. CDR3 protein: CASSLMIRREGYTF. CDR3 coding DNA: TGTGCCAGCAGTTTAATGATCAGGAGGGAGGGCTACACCTTC.

The chain carries TRBV5-1 and TRBJ1-1, with 10 bases fitting TRBD1. Germline V gene data show CDR1 as SGHRS and CDR2 as YFSETQ. CDR3 length equals 21 residues. Trimming cost V 2 bases and J 0 bases; bases outside gene matches: 19. The DNA of the CDR3 is TGCGCCAGCAGCTTCCAACCGGGACAGGGGCCCGTGTCCAGCATGAACACTGAAGCTTTCTTT. Protein product: CASSFQPGQGPVSSMNTEAFF. Filled out from reference TRBV5-1 and TRBJ1-1, the complete variable domain reads KAGVTQTPRYLIKTRGQQVTLSCSPISGHRSVSWYQQTPGQGLQFLFEYFSETQRNKGNFPGRFSGRQFSNSRSEMNVSTLELGDSALYLCASSFQPGQGPVSSMNTEAFFGQGTRLTVV.

As concerns this clonotype: No conserved phenylalanine or tryptophan is present at the end of the CDR3, so a read error is the likely explanation. V usage is TRBV9 and J usage is TRBJ1-5; perhaps TRBD1 as D (5 bases). V dropped 4 bases and J dropped 7 bases, with 18 bases sitting between them. Looked up from germline, CDR1 is SGDLS and CDR2 is YYNGEE. The CDR3 length is 15 residues. The CDR3 coding sequence is TGTGCCAGCAGCCCATCTGGAGGGGACGGCCAGCCCCAGCATTCT. Protein product: CASSPSGGDGQPQHS.

This clonotype has at least ten counts. V and J are TRBV30 and TRBJ2-7; 10 nucleotides align to TRBD1. CDR3 length equals 15 residues. V was clipped by 4 bases and J by 3 bases; unmatched bases: 9. Germline V gives CDR1 GTSNPN, CDR2 SVGIG (reference sequence). The CDR3 DNA reads as TGTGCCTGGACCGGACCGGGACAGGGGATCTACGAGCAGTACTTC. Translated, it gives CAWTGPGQGIYEQYF.

This clonotype has a handful of counts. The chain is built from TRBV7-6 and TRBJ1-6; D is uncertain. Germline assignment: CDR1 SGHVS and CDR2 FNYEAQ. V was clipped by 0 bases and J by 7 bases, with 10 bases between them. This CDR3 region has 15 residues. CDR3 in DNA: TGTGCCAGCAGCTTAGCGGCCGCCGAAAATTCACCCCTCCACTTT. Protein product: CASSLAAAENSPLHF.

This clonotype was observed many times. The chain recombines TRBV4-1 with TRBJ2-3, with TRBD2 matching over 10 bases. This CDR3 is 20 amino acids long. V lost 0 bases and J lost 0; bases outside the gene matches: 12. Germline V gene sequence: CDR1 MGHRA, CDR2 YSYEKL. The CDR3 spells CASSQDVGLAGDRSTDTQYF. CDR3 bases: TGCGCCAGCAGCCAAGATGTGGGCCTAGCGGGGGACCGAAGCACAGATACGCAGTATTTT.

This clonotype was recorded many times. The rearrangement joins TRBV7-2 to TRBJ1-2; the match to TRBD1 covers 7 bases. The CDR3 consists of 15 residues. CDR1 and CDR2 (germline): SGHTA, FQGNSA. Trimming took 0 bases from V and 4 from J; bases not matched to a gene: 5. CDR3 residues: CASSLADSGGYGYTF. Written as DNA, the CDR3 is TGTGCCAGCAGCTTAGCAGATTCAGGGGGCTATGGCTACACCTTC.

The chain uses TRBV24-1 and TRBJ1-5; TRBD1 might be the D (5 bases). V was pared by 12 bases and J by 2 bases, with 13 bases between. CDR1 is KGHDR, CDR2 SFDVKD, per germline. There are 13 residues in the CDR3. CDR3 nucleotides: TGTGCCGTCTCCCAGGGCGGCAATCAGCCCCAGCATTTT. It codes for CAVSQGGNQPQHF.

The CDR3 DNA follows: TGTGCCAGCAGCCCACGAGTGGCAGATACGCAGTATTTT. Amino acid sequence: CASSPRVADTQYF. The chain recombines TRBV27 with TRBJ2-3; D call uncertain. This CDR3 has 13 amino acids. Deletions cut 6 bases from V and 4 bases from J, with 11 bases between. Per germline, CDR1 MNHEY and CDR2 SMNVEV (reference sequence).

This clonotype appeared a few times. This CDR3 reads CASSMQRSQPQHF. CDR3 in DNA: TGTGCCAGTAGTATGCAGAGGAGCCAGCCCCAGCATTTT. V usage is TRBV19 and J usage is TRBJ1-5; no reliable D call. There are 13 residues in the CDR3. Germline V gene lookup returns CDR1 LNHDA and CDR2 SQIVND (reference sequence). V dropped 3 bases and J dropped 7 bases, with 10 bases sitting between them.

Of note for this clonotype: A much larger clone lies a single base off, so this may be a read error. The V and J genes are TRBV11-3 and TRBJ1-1; no reliable D call. The CDR3 extends over 14 amino acids. Germline lookup yields CDR1 SGHNT and CDR2 YENEEA. CDR3 region: CASGFGYMNTEAFF. CDR3 sequence (DNA): TGTGCCAGCGGCTTCGGATACATGAACACTGAAGCTTTCTTT.

At least ten counts were recorded for this clonotype. One end of the junction fails to match germline, which may point to a read error. The V gene is TRBV12-3 or TRBV12-4, the J gene TRBJ2-1, with D possibly matching TRBD2 (5 bases). The CDR3 is made up of 15 amino acids. As DNA, the CDR3 is TGTGCCAGCAGTCTAGCCCCATCGACCCGCCATGAGCAGTTCTTC. Protein product: CASSLAPSTRHEQFF.

This clonotype was detected a few times. CDR3: CASRRGEQDTEAFF. In DNA form, the CDR3 reads TGTGCCAGCCGAAGGGGGGAACAGGACACTGAAGCTTTCTTT. The J gene is TRBJ1-1, the V gene TRBV19; a possible D gene is TRBD1 (6 bases). Trimming removed 9 bases at V and 3 bases at J, with 17 bases between. The CDR3 consists of 14 residues. In germline, CDR1 is LNHDA, CDR2 SQIVND (reference sequence).

This sequence joins TRBV12-3 or TRBV12-4 and TRBJ2-7; D is perhaps TRBD1 (5 bases). This CDR3 region has 14 residues. V was trimmed by 6 bases and J by 1 base, leaving 13 bases between them. The CDR3 loop reads CASSLLDTSYEQYF. CDR3 bases: TGTGCCAGCAGCTTGTTGGACACTTCCTACGAGCAGTACTTC.

Turning to this clonotype: It may be a read error: a sequence one base away is much more abundant. The chain uses TRBV20-1 and TRBJ2-7; TRBD2 agrees at 10 bases. Germline V lookup: CDR1 DFQATT, CDR2 SNEGSKA (reference sequence). V shed 3 bases, J shed 1 base, and the junction held 6 bases outside the gene matches. The CDR3 is 15 residues long. The CDR3 loop reads CSASPGTSASYEQYF. Here the CDR3 DNA reads TGCAGTGCTAGTCCCGGGACTAGCGCTTCCTACGAGCAGTACTTC.

This clonotype was seen at least ten times. The rearrangement uses TRBV11-2 and TRBJ2-1, with 8 positions matching TRBD2. CDR3 length: 15 amino acids. The J segment lost 5 bases and the V segment lost 5 bases, leaving 8 bases of the junction unmatched. Looked up from germline, CDR1 is SGHAT and CDR2 is FQNNGV. CDR3 loop: CASSPLASGHNEQFF. In DNA, the CDR3 is TGTGCCAGCAGCCCTCTTGCTAGCGGGCACAATGAGCAGTTCTTC.

The chain carries TRBV6-2 or TRBV6-3 and TRBJ2-1, with D possibly matching TRBD2 (6 bases). The CDR3 extends over 13 amino acids. Between the trimmed V and J ends, which lost 6 bases and 9 bases, there was a span of 15 bases. CDR1 and CDR2 (germline): MNHEY, SVGEGT. CDR3 loop: CASRETGRGEQFF. CDR3 nucleotides: TGTGCCAGCAGAGAGACCGGGAGAGGTGAGCAGTTCTTC.

This clonotype was observed a handful of times. The genes are TRBV24-1 and TRBJ1-5; no reliable D call. Trimming removed 0 bases at V and 2 bases at J, with 10 bases between. This CDR3 has 16 residues. Germline V CDR1 and CDR2: KGHDR, SFDVKD. The CDR3, as DNA: TGTGCCACCAGTGATTTGAAGAGGCAGGGCAATCAGCCCCAGCATTTT. This sequence encodes CATSDLKRQGNQPQHF.

This clonotype came up once. A much larger clone differs by one base, so this may be a read error. This chain connects TRBV7-6 to TRBJ2-5, with TRBD2 matching 8 bases. The CDR3 is 13 amino acids. The ends lost 4 bases at V and 5 bases at J; junction bases unmatched: 3. Germline assignment: CDR1 SGHVS and CDR2 FNYEAQ. The CDR3 spells CASSSGGMETQYF. For the CDR3, the DNA is TGTGCCAGCAGCTCGGGGGGGATGGAGACCCAGTACTTC.

The V and J genes are TRBV4-1 and TRBJ2-2; 14 bases align to TRBD2. Germline CDR1 is MGHRA and CDR2 is YSYEKL. This CDR3 has 17 amino acids. Unmatched junction bases numbered 4, after V lost 6 bases and J lost 1 base. The CDR3 protein is CASSRGLAGVNTGELFF. In DNA form, the CDR3 reads TGCGCCAGCAGTCGGGGACTAGCGGGAGTGAACACCGGGGAGCTGTTTTTT.

Written as DNA, the CDR3 is TGCAGTGCTAGAGGGGGCGCAAATGAAGCTTTCTTT. Protein sequence: CSARGGANEAFF. The V gene is TRBV20-1, the J gene TRBJ1-1; D may be TRBD1 (5 bases). Trimming removed 1 base at V and 7 bases at J, with 10 bases between. This CDR3 has 12 residues. Germline assignment: CDR1 DFQATT and CDR2 SNEGSKA (reference sequence).

V is TRBV11-2 and J is TRBJ1-2; D unresolved. CDR3 length equals 14 residues. The germline V gene has CDR1 SGHAT and CDR2 FQNNGV. The V end was cut by 5 bases, the J end by 8 bases, with 18 bases between. DNA of the CDR3: TGTGCCAGCAGCCCCCTCCAGAAACGTGAGGGCTACACCTTC. Amino acid sequence: CASSPLQKREGYTF. Looking up the rest from reference TRBV11-2 and TRBJ1-2 gives the full variable domain: EAGVAQSPRYKIIEKRQSVAFWCNPISGHATLYWYQQILGQGPKLLIQFQNNGVVDDSQLPKDRFSAERLKGVDSTLKIQPAKLEDSAVYLCASSPLQKREGYTFGSGTRLTVV.